The T cell receptor beta chain under discussion was sequenced for a study of CD8 T cells in ankylosing spondylitis. The CDR3 consists of 17 residues. In germline, CDR1 is LGHDT, CDR2 YNNKEL (reference sequence). Losses at the gene ends were 6 bases for V and 1 base for J; bases not matched to a gene: 6. In its sample, this clonotype was seen a few times. One entry per CDR3 protein results from TCRdb running MiXCR on the 5' RACE reads. This sample has just under 350,000 distinct CDR3 sequences, with about 14% found just once. The sequenced material came from blood, either unsorted or a sorted T cell fraction (not recorded which). The chain couples TRBV3-1 to TRBJ2-2; TRBD2 aligns across 12 bases. The TCR sequence derives from a male donor with ankylosing spondylitis or in good health (not recorded which). The CDR3 sequence: CASRRLAGAMNTGELFF. Here the CDR3 DNA reads TGTGCCAGCAGACGACTAGCGGGGGCCATGAACACCGGGGAGCTGTTTTTT.